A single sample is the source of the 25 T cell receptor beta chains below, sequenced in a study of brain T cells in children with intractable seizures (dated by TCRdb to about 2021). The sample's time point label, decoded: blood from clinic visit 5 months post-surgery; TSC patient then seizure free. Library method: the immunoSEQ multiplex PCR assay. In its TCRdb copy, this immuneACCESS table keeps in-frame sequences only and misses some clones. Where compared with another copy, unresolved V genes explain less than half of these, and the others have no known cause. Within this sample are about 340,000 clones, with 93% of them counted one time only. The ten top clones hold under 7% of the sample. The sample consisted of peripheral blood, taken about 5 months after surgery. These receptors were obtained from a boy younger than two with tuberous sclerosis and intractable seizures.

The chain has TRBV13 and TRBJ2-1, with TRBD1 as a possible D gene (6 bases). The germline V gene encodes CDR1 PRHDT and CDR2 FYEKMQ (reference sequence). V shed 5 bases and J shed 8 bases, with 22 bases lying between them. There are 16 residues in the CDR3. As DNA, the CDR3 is TGTGCCAGCAGCCGGGCCCCAATTAACAGGGTCTATGAGCAGTTCTTC. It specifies CASSRAPINRVYEQFF.

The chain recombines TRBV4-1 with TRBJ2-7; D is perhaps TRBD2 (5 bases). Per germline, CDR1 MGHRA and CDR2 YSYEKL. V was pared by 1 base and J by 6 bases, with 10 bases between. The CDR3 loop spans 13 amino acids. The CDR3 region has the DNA TGCGCCAGCAGCCAAGCTTGGGCGGGCGAGCAGTACTTC. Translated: CASSQAWAGEQYF.

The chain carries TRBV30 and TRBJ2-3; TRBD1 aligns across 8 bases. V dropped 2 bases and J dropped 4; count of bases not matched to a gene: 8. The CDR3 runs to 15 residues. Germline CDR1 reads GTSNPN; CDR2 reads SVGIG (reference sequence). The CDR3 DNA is TGTGCCTGGAGTTCAGCAGGGGGCCTAGCAGATACGCAGTATTTT. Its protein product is CAWSSAGGLADTQYF.

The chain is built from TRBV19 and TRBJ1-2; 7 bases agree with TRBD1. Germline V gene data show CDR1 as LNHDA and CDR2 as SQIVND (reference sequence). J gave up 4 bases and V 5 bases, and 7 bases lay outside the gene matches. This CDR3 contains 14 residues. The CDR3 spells CASSAGQNLYGYTF. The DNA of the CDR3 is TGTGCCAGTAGTGCGGGACAGAACCTCTATGGCTACACCTTC.

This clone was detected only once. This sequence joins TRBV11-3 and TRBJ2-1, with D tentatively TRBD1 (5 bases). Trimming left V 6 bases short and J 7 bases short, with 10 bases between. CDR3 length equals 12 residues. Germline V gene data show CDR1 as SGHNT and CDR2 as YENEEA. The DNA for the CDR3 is TGTGCCAGCAGGGATAGGGGTAATGAGCAGTTCTTC. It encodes CASRDRGNEQFF.

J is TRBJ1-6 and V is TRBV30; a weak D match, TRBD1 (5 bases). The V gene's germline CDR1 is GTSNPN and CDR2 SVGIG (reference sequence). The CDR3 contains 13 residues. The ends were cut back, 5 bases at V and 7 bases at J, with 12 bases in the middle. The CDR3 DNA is TGTGCCTGGCAGGGCCTAGGGAATTCACCCCTCCACTTT. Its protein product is CAWQGLGNSPLHF.

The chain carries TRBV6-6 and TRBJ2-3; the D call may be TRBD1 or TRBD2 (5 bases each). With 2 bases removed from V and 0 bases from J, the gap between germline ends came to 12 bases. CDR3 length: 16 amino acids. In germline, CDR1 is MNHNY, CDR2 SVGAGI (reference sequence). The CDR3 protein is CASSYRQGASTDTQYF. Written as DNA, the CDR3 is TGTGCCAGCAGTTACAGGCAGGGAGCTAGCACAGATACGCAGTATTTT.

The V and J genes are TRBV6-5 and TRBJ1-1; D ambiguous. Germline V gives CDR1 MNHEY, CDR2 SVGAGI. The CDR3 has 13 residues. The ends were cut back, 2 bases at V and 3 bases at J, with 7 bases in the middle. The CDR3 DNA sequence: TGTGCCAGCAGTTACCTGAGACACACTGAAGCTTTCTTT. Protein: CASSYLRHTEAFF.

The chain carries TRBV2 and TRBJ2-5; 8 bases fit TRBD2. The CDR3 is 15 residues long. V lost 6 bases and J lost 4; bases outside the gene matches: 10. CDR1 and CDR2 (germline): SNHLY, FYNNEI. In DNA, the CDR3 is TGTGCCAGCAGGGGGGAAACGACTAGCGTAGAGACCCAGTACTTC. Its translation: CASRGETTSVETQYF.

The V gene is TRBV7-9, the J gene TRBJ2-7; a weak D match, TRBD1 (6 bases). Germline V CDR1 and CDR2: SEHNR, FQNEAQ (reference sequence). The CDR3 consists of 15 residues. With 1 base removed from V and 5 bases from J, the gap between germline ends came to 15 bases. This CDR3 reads CASSLGLGAGNEQYF. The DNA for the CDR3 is TGTGCCAGCAGCTTAGGACTGGGGGCAGGGAACGAGCAGTACTTC.

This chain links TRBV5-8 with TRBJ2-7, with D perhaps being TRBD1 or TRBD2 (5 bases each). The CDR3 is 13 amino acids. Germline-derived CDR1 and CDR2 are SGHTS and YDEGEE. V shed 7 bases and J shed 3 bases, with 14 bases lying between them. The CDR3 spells CASGGLEFYEQYF. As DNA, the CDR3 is TGTGCCAGCGGGGGTCTGGAGTTCTACGAGCAGTACTTC.

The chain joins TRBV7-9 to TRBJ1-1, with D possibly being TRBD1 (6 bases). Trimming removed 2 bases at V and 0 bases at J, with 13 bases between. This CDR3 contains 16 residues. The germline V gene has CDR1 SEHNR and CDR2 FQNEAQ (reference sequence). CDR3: CASSLRPGDMNTEAFF. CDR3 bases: TGTGCCAGCAGCTTAAGGCCAGGGGATATGAACACTGAAGCTTTCTTT.

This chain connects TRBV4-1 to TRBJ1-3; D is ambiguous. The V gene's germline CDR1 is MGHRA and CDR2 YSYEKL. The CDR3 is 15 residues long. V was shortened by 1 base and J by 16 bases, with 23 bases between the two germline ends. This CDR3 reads CASSQVLLAAVARYF. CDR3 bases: TGCGCCAGCAGCCAAGTACTGTTGGCGGCAGTTGCCCGTTATTTT.

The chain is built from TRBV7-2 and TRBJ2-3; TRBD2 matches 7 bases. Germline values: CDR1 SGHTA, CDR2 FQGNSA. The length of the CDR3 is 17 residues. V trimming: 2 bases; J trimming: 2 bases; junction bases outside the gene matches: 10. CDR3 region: CASSLWGPAGVTDTQYF. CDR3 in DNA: TGTGCCAGCAGCTTATGGGGACCGGCGGGGGTCACAGATACGCAGTATTTT.

The CDR3 region is CASSPTSGSSYEQYF. The CDR3 bases are TGCGCCAGCAGCCCGACTAGCGGGAGCTCCTACGAGCAGTACTTC. V gene TRBV4-1 combines with J gene TRBJ2-7; 12 nucleotides align to TRBD2. V lost 4 bases and J lost 0; bases outside the gene matches: 1. There are 15 residues in the CDR3. Germline V gene data show CDR1 as MGHRA and CDR2 as YSYEKL.

The CDR3 here is CASSLDYRSSYNSPLHF. The CDR3 DNA sequence: TGTGCCAGCAGCTTAGATTACAGGAGCTCCTATAATTCACCCCTCCACTTT. The chain has TRBV7-6 and TRBJ1-6, with D perhaps matching TRBD1 (5 bases). CDR1 is SGHVS and CDR2 is FNYEAQ in the germline V gene. The CDR3 totals 17 residues. Between the trimmed V and J ends, which lost 1 base and 0 bases, there was a span of 10 bases.

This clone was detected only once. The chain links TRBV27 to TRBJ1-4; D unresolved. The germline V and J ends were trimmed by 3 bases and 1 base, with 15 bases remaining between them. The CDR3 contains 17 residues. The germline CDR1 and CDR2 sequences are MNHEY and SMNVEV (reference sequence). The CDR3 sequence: CASSFSSVRGTNEKLFF. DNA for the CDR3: TGTGCCAGCAGTTTCTCGAGTGTACGGGGAACTAATGAAAAACTGTTTTTT.

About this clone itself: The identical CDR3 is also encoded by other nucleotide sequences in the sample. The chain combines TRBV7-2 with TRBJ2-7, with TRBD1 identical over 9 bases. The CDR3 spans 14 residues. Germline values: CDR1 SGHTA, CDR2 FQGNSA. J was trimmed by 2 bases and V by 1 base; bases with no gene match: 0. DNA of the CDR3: TGTGCCAGCAGCTTAGGACAGGGGGCCTACGAGCAGTACTTC. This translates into CASSLGQGAYEQYF. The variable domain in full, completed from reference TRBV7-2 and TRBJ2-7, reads GAGVSQSPSNKVTEKGKDVELRCDPISGHTALYWYRQSLGQGLEFLIYFQGNSAPDKSGLPSDRFSAERTGGSVSTLTIQRTQQEDSAVYLCASSLGQGAYEQYFGPGTRLTVT.

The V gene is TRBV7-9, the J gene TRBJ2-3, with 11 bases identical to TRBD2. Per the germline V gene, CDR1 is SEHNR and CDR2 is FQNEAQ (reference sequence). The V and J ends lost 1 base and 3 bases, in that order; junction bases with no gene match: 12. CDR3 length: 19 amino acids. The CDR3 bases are TGTGCCAGCAGCTTAGGAACTAGCGGGGGCTTTTTGTTTACAGATACGCAGTATTTT. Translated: CASSLGTSGGFLFTDTQYF.

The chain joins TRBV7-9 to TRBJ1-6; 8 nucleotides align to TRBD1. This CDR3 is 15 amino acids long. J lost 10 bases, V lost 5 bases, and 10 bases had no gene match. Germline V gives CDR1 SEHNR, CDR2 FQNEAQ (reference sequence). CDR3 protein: CASSPHSGGGSPLHF. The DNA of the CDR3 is TGTGCCAGCAGCCCCCACTCAGGGGGCGGCTCACCCCTCCACTTT.

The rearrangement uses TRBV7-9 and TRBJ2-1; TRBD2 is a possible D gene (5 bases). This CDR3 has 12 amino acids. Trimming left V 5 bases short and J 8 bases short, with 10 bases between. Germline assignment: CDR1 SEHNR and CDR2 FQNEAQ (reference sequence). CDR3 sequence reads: CASSQDGDEQFF. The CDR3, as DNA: TGTGCCAGCAGCCAAGACGGGGATGAGCAGTTCTTC. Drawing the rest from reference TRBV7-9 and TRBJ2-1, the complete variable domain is DTGVSQNPRHKITKRGQNVTFRCDPISEHNRLYWYRQTLGQGPEFLTYFQNEAQLEKSRLLSDRFSAERPKGSFSTLEIQRTEQGDSAMYLCASSQDGDEQFFGPGTRLTVL.

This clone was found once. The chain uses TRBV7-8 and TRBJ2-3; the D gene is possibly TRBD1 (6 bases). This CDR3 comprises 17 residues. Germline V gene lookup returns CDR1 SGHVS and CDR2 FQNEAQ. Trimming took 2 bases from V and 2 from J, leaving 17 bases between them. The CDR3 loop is CASSLWASGVPTDTQYF. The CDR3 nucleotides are TGTGCCAGCAGCTTATGGGCCTCAGGGGTTCCCACAGATACGCAGTATTTT. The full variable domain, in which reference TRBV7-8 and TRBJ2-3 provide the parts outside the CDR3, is GAGVSQSPRYKVAKRGQDVALRCDPISGHVSLFWYQQALGQGPEFLTYFQNEAQLDKSGLPSDRFFAERPEGSVSTLKIQRTQQEDSAVYLCASSLWASGVPTDTQYFGPGTRLTVL.

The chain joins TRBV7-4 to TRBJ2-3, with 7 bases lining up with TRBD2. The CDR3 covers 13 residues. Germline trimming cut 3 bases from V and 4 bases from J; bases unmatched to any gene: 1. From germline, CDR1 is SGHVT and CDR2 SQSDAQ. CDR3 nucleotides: TGTGCCAGCAGCTTGACTAGCCCAGATACGCAGTATTTT. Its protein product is CASSLTSPDTQYF.

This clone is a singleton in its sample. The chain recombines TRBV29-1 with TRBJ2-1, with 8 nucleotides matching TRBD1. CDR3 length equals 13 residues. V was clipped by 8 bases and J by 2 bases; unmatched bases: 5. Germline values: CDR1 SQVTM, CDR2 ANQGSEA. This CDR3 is CSHQGAAYNEQFF. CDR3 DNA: TGCAGCCACCAGGGGGCCGCCTACAATGAGCAGTTCTTC.

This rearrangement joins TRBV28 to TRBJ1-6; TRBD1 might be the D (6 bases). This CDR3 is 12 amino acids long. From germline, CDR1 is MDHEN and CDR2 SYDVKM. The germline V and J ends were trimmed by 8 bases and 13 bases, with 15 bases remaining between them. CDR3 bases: TGTGCCAGCCGGAATCCGGACAGCCCCCTCCACTTT. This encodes CASRNPDSPLHF.